Sequencing of this T cell receptor (beta chain) was carried out in a study of neoadjuvant anti-PD-1 for oral cavity cancer. Looking at the study overall: Most patients had three to four biweekly doses of 3 mg/kg nivolumab before resection. Non-progressing patients received a fourth nivolumab dose near day 43, then surgery on days 50-56.

Germline-derived CDR1 and CDR2 are SGHRS and YFSETQ. V gave up 4 bases and J gave up 5 bases, with 17 bases separating them. This CDR3 spans 15 amino acids. For this clone: What it binds is not known. The same CDR3 arises from other DNA sequences in this sample as well.

Whole-study results and caveats: Higher pretreatment Treg/Th17 ratios tracked higher pretreatment blood clonality. Only three patients per response group were TCR-analyzed; validation needed.

The repertoire was sequenced with immunoSEQ multiplex PCR; TCRdb's copy has only in-frame clones and lacks some. In the table there are around 60,000 clones, more than 65% of which are singletons. This material consisted of PBMCs, taken before nivolumab (anti-PD-1) treatment. This receptor was taken from a person aged 35-80 years with oral cavity squamous cell carcinoma. The rearrangement uses TRBV5-1 and TRBJ2-3; D perhaps matches TRBD1 (6 bases). CDR3 sequence: CASSADSSAGDTQYF. The CDR3 DNA reads TGCGCCAGCAGCGCGGACAGTTCGGCGGGAGATACGCAGTATTTT.